The rows below give T cell receptor beta chains drawn from one sample of a study of T cells in Graves' hyperthyroidism and ophthalmopathy. TCRdb used MiXCR to reprocess the multiplex PCR reads, holding one entry per CDR3 protein. The table includes roughly 560,000 distinct CDR3 sequences, 14% to 15% detected once. The sequencing input was blood. These receptors were obtained from a woman between 35 and 50 years old with Graves' ophthalmopathy. The CDR3 runs from the conserved cysteine through the conserved F or W. The D gene is left open where the match is weak. Size is stated for part of the rows, as once, few or many counts, or as a class when the clone is expanded.

>TRBJ2-2|-|few|TRBV6-2/TRBV6-3
TGTGCCAGCAGCCGGCGGTTCGCTTCTATCACCGGGGAGCTGTTTTTT
CASSRRFASITGELFF
>TRBJ2-7|TRBD1|many|TRBV12-3/TRBV12-4
TGTGCCAGCAGGATGTGGGGGACAGGGAGCTCCTACGAGCAGTACTTC
CASRMWGTGSSYEQYF
>TRBJ2-7|TRBD2|many|TRBV7-2
TGTGCCAGCAGCTTCCCAGCGGGAGCGTCCGAGCAGTACTTC
CASSFPAGASEQYF
>TRBJ1-1|TRBD1|many|TRBV12-3/TRBV12-4
TGTGCCAGCAGTTCCGACAGGGGTTCCATGAACACTGAAGCTTTCTTT
CASSSDRGSMNTEAFF
>TRBJ1-1|TRBD1|many|TRBV5-1
TGCGCCAGCAGCTTGAGTGGACAGGGCGACACTGAAGCTTTCTTT
CASSLSGQGDTEAFF
>TRBJ1-5|-|many|TRBV10-3
TGTGCCATCAGCACCGCAAATCAGCCCCAGCATTTT
CAISTANQPQHF
>TRBJ1-2|-|many|TRBV28
TGTGCCAGCAGTTTAGAAACGCCCCCGCTCTATGGCTACACCTTC
CASSLETPPLYGYTF
>TRBJ2-7|TRBD2|many|TRBV10-3
TGTGCCTCTGCCCGAACCGGGACTAGCGGGTACGAGCAGTACTTC
CASARTGTSGYEQYF
>TRBJ2-7|-|many|TRBV12-3/TRBV12-4
TGTGCCAGCAGTCCAGGAGGGGCGACAGGGCACGAGCAGTACTTC
CASSPGGATGHEQYF
>TRBJ1-1|TRBD1|few|TRBV11-2
TGTGCCAGCAGCTTAGATCGAGGACAGGGGGGCACTGAAGCTTTCTTT
CASSLDRGQGGTEAFF
>TRBJ2-5|-|-|TRBV5-6
TGTGCCAGCAGCTTAGCTTTGGGCTTCGAGACCCAGTACTTC
CASSLALGFETQYF
>TRBJ2-2|-|many|TRBV28
TGTGCCAGCAGTTACCCCCGGAGTGGGGACACCGGGGAGCTGTTTTTT
CASSYPRSGDTGELFF
>TRBJ2-7|-|many|TRBV25-1
TGTGCCAGCAATCCCCGGGGAAACTACGAGCAGTACTTC
CASNPRGNYEQYF
>TRBJ1-6|-|-|TRBV6-4
TGTGCCAGCAGTTCAGAGTTCTATAATTCACCCCTCCACTTT
CASSSEFYNSPLHF
>TRBJ1-1|-|-|TRBV7-9
TGTGCCAGCAGCTTAGTCCTGGGGACTGAAGCTTTCTTT
CASSLVLGTEAFF
>TRBJ1-1|-|-|TRBV19
TGTGCCAGTAGTATGGTCAGCCACCTCACTGAAGCTTTCTTT
CASSMVSHLTEAFF
>TRBJ2-5|-|-|TRBV5-6
TGTGCCAGCAGCTTTGGGGCCACGATGAAACAAGAGACCCAGTACTTC
CASSFGATMKQETQYF
>TRBJ2-7|TRBD1|-|TRBV20-1
TGCAGTGCTAGAGCCTTTACAGGGGGCCTCTACGAGCAGTACTTC
CSARAFTGGLYEQYF
>TRBJ2-2|-|-|TRBV18
TGTGCCAGCTCTCAACCCACCCGGACCGGGGAGCTGTTTTTT
CASSQPTRTGELFF
>TRBJ2-7|TRBD1|many|TRBV5-1
TGCGCCAGCAGCTTGTATGGGGACAGTGCATACGAGCAGTACTTC
CASSLYGDSAYEQYF
>TRBJ2-7|-|few|TRBV20-1
TGCAGTGCTTCAAGGAAAGGGACGGAGAGCCCCTACGAGCAGTACTTC
CSASRKGTESPYEQYF
>TRBJ2-2|TRBD2|many|TRBV6-2/TRBV6-3
TGTGCCAGCAGTTACTCGACTAGCGGCCCTAACACCGGGGAGCTGTTTTTT
CASSYSTSGPNTGELFF
>TRBJ1-3|-|many|TRBV2
TGTGCCAGCAGTGCGGGGTTTGGAAACACCATATATTTT
CASSAGFGNTIYF
>TRBJ1-6|TRBD1|many|TRBV28
TGTGCCAGCAACAGGGGTTCCAAGGGTTCACCCCTCCACTTT
CASNRGSKGSPLHF
>TRBJ2-7|TRBD2|many|TRBV6-1
TGTGCCAGCAGTCCCAGTTCCAGCGGGAGACCTTACGAGCAGTACTTC
CASSPSSSGRPYEQYF
>TRBJ2-3|-|many|TRBV2
TGTGCCAGCAGTCTCGGGATGGACGATACGCAGTATTTT
CASSLGMDDTQYF
>TRBJ1-3|TRBD1|many|TRBV6-1
TGTGCCAGCAGTGCGGGACAGAGGGGGAACTCTGGAAACACCATATATTTT
CASSAGQRGNSGNTIYF
>TRBJ1-1|-|many|TRBV30
TGTGCCTGGAGTTGGACAGCCGACACTGAAGCTTTCTTT
CAWSWTADTEAFF
>TRBJ2-6|-|many|TRBV6-5
TGTGCCAGCAGTTACGACGGCAACTCTGGGGCCAACGTCCTGACTTTC
CASSYDGNSGANVLTF
>TRBJ1-1|-|-|TRBV14
TGTGCCAGCAGCTATGACTCTCGGGGTACTGAAGCTTTCTTT
CASSYDSRGTEAFF
>TRBJ2-7|-|-|TRBV7-2
TGTGCCAGCAGCATCGGGACCCAGCTCTACGGGCAGTACTTC
CASSIGTQLYGQYF
>TRBJ1-2|-|-|TRBV4-1
TGCGCCAGCAGCCCCGAGAGCCTCGTCTTGAATGGCTACACCTTC
CASSPESLVLNGYTF
>TRBJ1-5|-|many|TRBV25-1
TGTGCCAGCAGTTTGGACGGGCCCAATCAGCCCCAGCATTTT
CASSLDGPNQPQHF
>TRBJ2-7|-|many|TRBV6-1
TGTGCCAGCAGTGGAGCCAAGACTCTTTGGTCCTACGAGCAGTACTTC
CASSGAKTLWSYEQYF
>TRBJ2-3|TRBD1|many|TRBV2
TGTGCCAGCAGGATAGGGGGCGTCGGCACAGATACGCAGTATTTT
CASRIGGVGTDTQYF
>TRBJ1-2|-|-|TRBV9
TGTGCCAGCAGCGTAGATCTGGGGGCGGGCCCGTTAATCTATGGCTACACCTTC
CASSVDLGAGPLIYGYTF
>TRBJ2-1|-|many|TRBV28
TGTGCCAGCAGTCTATATTACAATGAGCAGTTCTTC
CASSLYYNEQFF
>TRBJ2-7|-|-|TRBV6-2/TRBV6-3
TGTGCCAGCAGTTACGGGCACGCCAGCTCCTACGAGCAGTACTTC
CASSYGHASSYEQYF
>TRBJ1-2|-|many|TRBV28
TGTGCCAGCAGTTTAGCGACCGAAAGTTATGGCTACACCTTC
CASSLATESYGYTF
>TRBJ2-5|-|many|TRBV20-1
TGCAGTGCTAGCGCAGTAGGAGAGACCCAGTACTTC
CSASAVGETQYF
>TRBJ2-4|TRBD1|-|TRBV6-5
TGTGCCAGCCGGCATCAGGGGGCCAACATTCAGTACTTC
CASRHQGANIQYF
>TRBJ1-1|TRBD1|many|TRBV28
TGTGCCAGTTCCTACAGGGGGCAAGCTTTCTTT
CASSYRGQAFF
>TRBJ2-2|-|-|TRBV13
TGTGCCAGCAGCTGGAGGGGGCGAGGGGAGCTGTTTTTT
CASSWRGRGELFF
>TRBJ2-7|-|many|TRBV7-2
TGTGCCAGCAGCTTATTGTATGCCGAGCAGTACTTC
CASSLLYAEQYF
>TRBJ1-1|-|many|TRBV7-2
TGTGCCAGCAGCTACCAGGGGAAGGGCACTGAAGCTTTCTTT
CASSYQGKGTEAFF
>TRBJ2-7|-|many|TRBV27
TGTGCCAGCAGTTTGTATAGCGGTACCTACGAGCAGTACTTC
CASSLYSGTYEQYF
>TRBJ1-5|-|-|TRBV28
TGTGCCAGCAGTTTTCCCGACCGTCCGGGGCATTTT
CASSFPDRPGHF